This T cell receptor (beta chain) was obtained from a study of regulatory T cells in long-lasting Graves disease. This CDR3 has 18 amino acids. CDR1 is SGHTA and CDR2 is FQGTGA in the germline V gene. V lost 2 bases and J 2 bases, leaving 19 bases between the germline ends. This clonotype turned up a few times. Time point given: newly diagnosed GD, antithyroid drugs for less than 3 months. Preparation of the TCR library used RNA extracted from PBMCs. Building of the TCR beta libraries involved iRepertoire HTBI primers and Arm-PCR of CDR3 regions. TCRdb processed the multiplex PCR reads anew with MiXCR; each CDR3 protein has one entry. This repertoire shows over 400,000 distinct CDR3 sequences, approximately 15% found once; its top ten account for around a sixth. The same specimen was also included in a second study, on T cells in Graves' hyperthyroidism and ophthalmopathy. Per that paper: Each patient was aged 18 to 65 and had newly diagnosed hyperthyroidism of under 2 months' duration. RT-PCR in the first round (using the HTBI primer set) targeted the TCR CDR3.

The sequence derives from a woman between 45 and 60 years old with Graves disease. Material: peripheral blood mononuclear cells (PBMCs), obtained at new diagnosis, from a patient treated with antithyroid drugs. The rearrangement links TRBV7-3 to TRBJ1-3; D gene unclear. CDR3 amino acids: CASSLLKDFGRTGNTIYF. The CDR3 nucleotides are TGTGCCAGCAGCTTATTAAAGGATTTTGGCAGAACTGGAAACACCATATATTTT.